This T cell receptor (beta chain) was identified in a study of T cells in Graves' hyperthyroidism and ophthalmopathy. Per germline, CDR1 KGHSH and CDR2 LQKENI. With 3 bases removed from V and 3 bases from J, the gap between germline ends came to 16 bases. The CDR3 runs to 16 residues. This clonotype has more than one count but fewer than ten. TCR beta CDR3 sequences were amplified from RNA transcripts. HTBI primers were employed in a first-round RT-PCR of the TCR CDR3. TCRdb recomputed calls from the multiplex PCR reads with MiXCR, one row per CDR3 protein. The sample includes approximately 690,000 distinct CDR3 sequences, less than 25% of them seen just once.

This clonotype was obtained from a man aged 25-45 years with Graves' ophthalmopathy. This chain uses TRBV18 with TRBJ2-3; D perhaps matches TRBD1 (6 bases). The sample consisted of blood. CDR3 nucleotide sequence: TGTGCCAGCTCACCGGCTCGAACAGGGATGACAGATACGCAGTATTTT. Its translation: CASSPARTGMTDTQYF.